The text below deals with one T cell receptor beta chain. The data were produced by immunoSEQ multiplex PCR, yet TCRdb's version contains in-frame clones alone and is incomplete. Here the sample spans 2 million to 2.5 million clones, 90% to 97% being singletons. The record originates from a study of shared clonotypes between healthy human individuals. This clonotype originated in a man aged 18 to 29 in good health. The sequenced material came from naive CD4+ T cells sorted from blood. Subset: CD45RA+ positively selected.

The DNA of the CDR3 is TGCAGTGCCCGAGACCAGGGGAGGGAGTTCTTC. Its protein is CSARDQGREFF. The rearrangement links TRBV20-1 to TRBJ2-1; TRBD2 is a possible D gene (7 bases). Germline values: CDR1 DFQATT, CDR2 SNEGSKA (reference sequence). The CDR3 is 11 residues long. Trimming stripped 6 bases from V and 14 bases from J, with 17 bases between.